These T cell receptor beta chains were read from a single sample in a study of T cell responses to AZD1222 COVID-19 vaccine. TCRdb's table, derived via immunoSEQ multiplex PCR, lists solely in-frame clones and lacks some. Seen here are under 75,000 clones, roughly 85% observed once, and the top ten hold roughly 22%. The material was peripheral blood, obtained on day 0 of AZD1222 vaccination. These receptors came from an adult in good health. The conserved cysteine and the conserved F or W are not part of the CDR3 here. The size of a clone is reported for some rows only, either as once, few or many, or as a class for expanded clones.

CDR3: ASSQVVGDNEQF
size: few
V: TRBV4-2
J: TRBJ2-1

CDR3: ASSLGGAEAF
size: once
V: TRBV7-9
J: TRBJ1-1

CDR3: ASSLWRGSTDTQY
size: .
V: TRBV5-1
J: TRBJ2-3

CDR3: ASSPSTVRGEAF
size: many
V: TRBV14
J: TRBJ1-1

CDR3: AIRPGQGSLYEQY
size: .
V: TRBV10-3
J: TRBJ2-7

CDR3: ASSFGGGPVSHGYT
size: once
V: TRBV5-5
J: TRBJ1-2

CDR3: AISESGANTEAF
size: .
V: TRBV10-3
J: TRBJ1-1

CDR3: ASSTTGVDGYT
size: .
V: TRBV5-1
J: TRBJ1-2

CDR3: ASSGSFGYT
size: .
V: TRBV19
J: TRBJ1-2

CDR3: ASSESLGHGYT
size: few
V: TRBV10-2
J: TRBJ1-2

CDR3: ASSQDPVSGELF
size: .
V: TRBV4-2
J: TRBJ2-2

CDR3: AWETGQGDSPLH
size: .
V: TRBV30
J: TRBJ1-6